The rows below give T cell receptor beta chains drawn from one sample of a study of blood T cell repertoires in COVID-19. TCRdb's copy holds only in-frame clones and misses some; the assay was immunoSEQ multiplex PCR. In the table there are 80,000 to 100,000 clones, about 78% of which are singletons. The sequenced sample consisted of peripheral blood. These receptors were taken from a man aged 50 to 60 who had recovered from COVID-19. Both conserved end residues are part of each CDR3. The D gene is left open where the match is weak. Where a row states a size, it is once, few, many or the class of an expanded clone; other rows omit it.

v_call: TRBV6-5; d_call: -; clone_size: -; j_call: TRBJ2-7; cdr3_nt: TGTGCCAGCAGACCCTCGGGGGATACCTACGAGCAGTACTTC; cdr3_aa: CASRPSGDTYEQYF
v_call: TRBV27; d_call: -; clone_size: -; j_call: TRBJ2-7; cdr3_nt: TGTGCCAGCAGCCAAGAAAAATGGACAGCCGAGCAGTACTTC; cdr3_aa: CASSQEKWTAEQYF
v_call: TRBV6-4; d_call: TRBD2; clone_size: many; j_call: TRBJ2-2; cdr3_nt: TGTGCCAGCAGTGACTCGACTAGCGACACCGGGGAGCTGTTTTTT; cdr3_aa: CASSDSTSDTGELFF
v_call: TRBV18; d_call: -; clone_size: -; j_call: TRBJ2-7; cdr3_nt: TGTGCCAGCTCGGCTTTTCGCTCCTACGAGCAGTACTTC; cdr3_aa: CASSAFRSYEQYF
v_call: TRBV6-5; d_call: -; clone_size: -; j_call: TRBJ1-2; cdr3_nt: TGTGCCAGCAGTTACTCGGAGGGTAACGGCTACACCTTC; cdr3_aa: CASSYSEGNGYTF
v_call: TRBV6-2/TRBV6-3; d_call: -; clone_size: few; j_call: TRBJ2-5; cdr3_nt: TGTGCCAGCAGTGACCGGGAACAAGAGACCCAGTACTTC; cdr3_aa: CASSDREQETQYF
v_call: TRBV30; d_call: -; clone_size: -; j_call: TRBJ2-7; cdr3_nt: TGTGCCTGGAGTTATTTACAGTCTTCCTACGAGCAGTACTTC; cdr3_aa: CAWSYLQSSYEQYF
v_call: TRBV10-3; d_call: -; clone_size: -; j_call: TRBJ1-6; cdr3_nt: TGTGCCATCAGTGAGGGCAGGGGTGATTCACCCCTCCACTTT; cdr3_aa: CAISEGRGDSPLHF
v_call: TRBV7-2; d_call: -; clone_size: -; j_call: TRBJ1-1; cdr3_nt: TGTGCCAGCAGCTTAGGGCCCCCGAACACTGAAGCTTTCTTT; cdr3_aa: CASSLGPPNTEAFF
v_call: TRBV11-2; d_call: -; clone_size: -; j_call: TRBJ2-3; cdr3_nt: TGTGCCAGCAGCCCAGGGTCAGGACCAGGACAAGCGCAGTATTTT; cdr3_aa: CASSPGSGPGQAQYF
v_call: TRBV5-4; d_call: TRBD1; clone_size: -; j_call: TRBJ1-6; cdr3_nt: TGTGCCAGCAGCTTAGGACAGGGGGCCTCACCCCTCCACTTT; cdr3_aa: CASSLGQGASPLHF
v_call: TRBV11-2; d_call: TRBD1; clone_size: -; j_call: TRBJ1-1; cdr3_nt: TGTGCCAGCAGCCTTCAGGGGGGTAAGACTGAAGCTTTCTTT; cdr3_aa: CASSLQGGKTEAFF
v_call: TRBV10-3; d_call: -; clone_size: -; j_call: TRBJ1-1; cdr3_nt: TGTGCCATCAGTCAGGGGAACACTGAAGCTTTCTTT; cdr3_aa: CAISQGNTEAFF
v_call: TRBV2; d_call: TRBD1; clone_size: -; j_call: TRBJ2-4; cdr3_nt: TGTGCCAGCAGACAGGGGGGCGCCAAAAACATTCAGTACTTC; cdr3_aa: CASRQGGAKNIQYF
v_call: TRBV5-1; d_call: TRBD1; clone_size: -; j_call: TRBJ2-5; cdr3_nt: TGCGCCAGCAGCTCGCGGACAGGGGCGAAGACCCAGTACTTC; cdr3_aa: CASSSRTGAKTQYF
v_call: TRBV6-4; d_call: TRBD1; clone_size: -; j_call: TRBJ2-7; cdr3_nt: TGTGCCAGCAGGGGGGACAGCTCCGAGCAGTACTTC; cdr3_aa: CASRGDSSEQYF
v_call: TRBV5-4; d_call: TRBD2; clone_size: -; j_call: TRBJ2-1; cdr3_nt: TGTGCCAGCAGCTCGTTTGGGCTAGCGGGAGGGAATGAGCAGTTCTTC; cdr3_aa: CASSSFGLAGGNEQFF
v_call: TRBV25-1; d_call: -; clone_size: -; j_call: TRBJ1-1; cdr3_nt: TGTGCCAGCAGTGAATCCGGAGGACGGCTTGAAGCTTTCTTT; cdr3_aa: CASSESGGRLEAFF
v_call: TRBV7-8; d_call: -; clone_size: -; j_call: TRBJ1-2; cdr3_nt: TGTGCCAGCAGCCGTGTAATTAATTATGGCTACACCTTC; cdr3_aa: CASSRVINYGYTF
v_call: TRBV20-1; d_call: TRBD1; clone_size: few; j_call: TRBJ1-6; cdr3_nt: TGCAGTGCTAGTGGCAGGGGGCGAGGTTCACCCCTCCACTTT; cdr3_aa: CSASGRGRGSPLHF
v_call: TRBV7-7; d_call: -; clone_size: few; j_call: TRBJ1-1; cdr3_nt: TGTGCTAGCAGCCCCAGGAACACTGAAGCTTTCTTT; cdr3_aa: CASSPRNTEAFF
v_call: TRBV30; d_call: TRBD2; clone_size: -; j_call: TRBJ2-3; cdr3_nt: TGTGCCTGGAGTGCCCCGGGACTAGCGGTTTTTCAAGATACGCAGTATTTT; cdr3_aa: CAWSAPGLAVFQDTQYF
v_call: TRBV2; d_call: -; clone_size: -; j_call: TRBJ1-5; cdr3_nt: TGTGCCAGCAGTGATCTCAGGGAGGATCAGCCCCAGCATTTT; cdr3_aa: CASSDLREDQPQHF
v_call: TRBV18; d_call: -; clone_size: -; j_call: TRBJ1-1; cdr3_nt: TGTGCCAGCTCACCATCAGGGATGAACACTGAAGCTTTCTTT; cdr3_aa: CASSPSGMNTEAFF
v_call: TRBV7-2; d_call: -; clone_size: -; j_call: TRBJ1-1; cdr3_nt: TGTGCCAGCAGCTTAGGGAGCCAGAACACTGAAGCTTTCTTT; cdr3_aa: CASSLGSQNTEAFF
v_call: TRBV6-5; d_call: TRBD2; clone_size: -; j_call: TRBJ2-3; cdr3_nt: TGTGCCAGCAAGCGGGAGGCCACAGATACGCAGTATTTT; cdr3_aa: CASKREATDTQYF
v_call: TRBV5-1; d_call: -; clone_size: -; j_call: TRBJ1-2; cdr3_nt: TGCGCCAGCAGCTTGAACTCGGCGACAGGAGGCTACACCTTC; cdr3_aa: CASSLNSATGGYTF
v_call: TRBV7-3; d_call: TRBD1; clone_size: -; j_call: TRBJ1-1; cdr3_nt: TGTGCCAGCAGCTTAACATCGACAGGGTTTGCTTTCTTT; cdr3_aa: CASSLTSTGFAFF
v_call: TRBV6-5; d_call: TRBD1; clone_size: -; j_call: TRBJ1-1; cdr3_nt: TGTGCCAGCAAAACAGGGGTGGGTGAAGCTTTCTTT; cdr3_aa: CASKTGVGEAFF
v_call: TRBV24-1; d_call: TRBD2; clone_size: -; j_call: TRBJ2-1; cdr3_nt: TGTGCCACCAGTGATTTGCGGGAGGCCCGTGCCAATGAGCAGTTCTTC; cdr3_aa: CATSDLREARANEQFF
v_call: TRBV4-2; d_call: TRBD2; clone_size: -; j_call: TRBJ2-7; cdr3_nt: TGTGCCAGCAGCTCTGCGTCGGGAGCGGGAGGTTCCTACGAGCAGTACTTC; cdr3_aa: CASSSASGAGGSYEQYF
v_call: TRBV18; d_call: -; clone_size: once; j_call: TRBJ2-5; cdr3_nt: TGTGCCAGCTCACCAATTGAGGTCCCTCAAGAGACCCAGTACTTC; cdr3_aa: CASSPIEVPQETQYF
v_call: TRBV11-3; d_call: TRBD2; clone_size: -; j_call: TRBJ2-7; cdr3_nt: TGTGCCAGCAGCTGGACGACTAGCTTAAGCTCCTACGAGCAGTACTTC; cdr3_aa: CASSWTTSLSSYEQYF
v_call: TRBV28; d_call: TRBD1; clone_size: -; j_call: TRBJ1-2; cdr3_nt: TGTGCCAGCAGTTCTCCGGGACAGGTACCTAACTATGGCTACACCTTC; cdr3_aa: CASSSPGQVPNYGYTF
v_call: TRBV2; d_call: -; clone_size: -; j_call: TRBJ2-7; cdr3_nt: TGTGCCAGTAGTACAGGATTGACCTACGAGCAGTACTTC; cdr3_aa: CASSTGLTYEQYF
v_call: TRBV10-3; d_call: -; clone_size: -; j_call: TRBJ2-2; cdr3_nt: TGTGCCATCAGCCAAAGGGAGATCACCGGGGAGCTGTTTTTT; cdr3_aa: CAISQREITGELFF
v_call: TRBV11-3; d_call: -; clone_size: -; j_call: TRBJ2-5; cdr3_nt: TGTGCCAGCAGCTTAGGCAGGGCTGAGACCCAGTACTTC; cdr3_aa: CASSLGRAETQYF
v_call: TRBV19; d_call: TRBD1; clone_size: -; j_call: TRBJ2-7; cdr3_nt: TGTGCCAGTAGTCCACAGGGGGTCAGGCGCGAGCAGTACTTC; cdr3_aa: CASSPQGVRREQYF
v_call: TRBV6-1; d_call: TRBD2; clone_size: -; j_call: TRBJ2-1; cdr3_nt: TGTGCCAGCAGTGAAGCAGCGGGGGGTACCTACAATGAGCAGTTCTTC; cdr3_aa: CASSEAAGGTYNEQFF
v_call: TRBV5-1; d_call: TRBD2; clone_size: -; j_call: TRBJ2-2; cdr3_nt: TGCGCCAGCAGCCTACCGGGACTAGCGGGGGCGAACACCGGGGAGCTGTTTTTT; cdr3_aa: CASSLPGLAGANTGELFF
v_call: TRBV13; d_call: -; clone_size: -; j_call: TRBJ2-5; cdr3_nt: TGTGCCAGCAGCTTAGTAGGGGCAGAGACCCAGTACTTC; cdr3_aa: CASSLVGAETQYF
v_call: TRBV4-1; d_call: TRBD2; clone_size: -; j_call: TRBJ2-7; cdr3_nt: TGCGCCAGCAGCCAAGATTTGTCGAGCGGGGGGGTCTACGAGCAGTACTTC; cdr3_aa: CASSQDLSSGGVYEQYF
v_call: TRBV2; d_call: -; clone_size: -; j_call: TRBJ2-7; cdr3_nt: TGTGCCAGCAAAACAGGGAGCAGCTCCTACGAGCAGTACTTC; cdr3_aa: CASKTGSSSYEQYF
v_call: TRBV4-2; d_call: -; clone_size: -; j_call: TRBJ2-3; cdr3_nt: TGTGCCAGCAGCCGGGGACTTTCAGATACGCAGTATTTT; cdr3_aa: CASSRGLSDTQYF
v_call: TRBV5-4; d_call: TRBD2; clone_size: -; j_call: TRBJ2-1; cdr3_nt: TGTGCCAGCAGCGTGGGACTAGCGGACGTGCAGTTCTTC; cdr3_aa: CASSVGLADVQFF